These 9 T cell receptor beta chains were sequenced from one sample in a study of regulatory T cells in long-lasting Graves disease. CDR3 regions were amplified by Arm-PCR using iRepertoire HTBI primers to build TCR beta libraries. MiXCR, applied by TCRdb to the multiplex PCR reads, yields one record per CDR3 protein. The repertoire holds 400,000 to 600,000 distinct CDR3 sequences, with about a fifth as singletons. Time point given: persistent/refractory GD, antithyroid drugs over 5 years with positive TRAb. Following extraction of RNA from PBMCs, that RNA was used to make the TCR library. The sequencing here drew on peripheral blood mononuclear cells (PBMCs), taken when the disease was refractory, from a patient treated with antithyroid drugs. These receptors originate from a female donor with Graves disease.

This clonotype was seen ten or more times. The chain has TRBV28 and TRBJ1-6, with a possible D match to TRBD1 (5 bases). The V and J ends lost 7 bases and 5 bases respectively, with 9 bases between them. This CDR3 spans 13 amino acids. The germline V gene encodes CDR1 MDHEN and CDR2 SYDVKM. The CDR3 region has the DNA TGTGCCAGCAAGGGGAGAAATAATTCACCCCTCCACTTT. Protein product: CASKGRNNSPLHF.

A remark on this clonotype: A clone one base away is much larger, so this may be a read error. The genes are TRBV24-1 and TRBJ2-2; 11 nucleotides match TRBD2. The CDR3 sequence is 19 residues long. Germline CDR1 KGHDR, CDR2 SFDVKD. The CDR3: CATSDLGTSGAANAGELFF. CDR3 nucleotides: TGTGCCACCAGTGATCTCGGGACTAGCGGAGCCGCGAACGCCGGGGAGCTGTTTTTT.

V gene TRBV19 combines with J gene TRBJ1-1; TRBD1 is a possible D gene (5 bases). The V end lost 6 bases, the J end lost 0 bases, and 14 bases lay between the germline ends. CDR1 and CDR2 from the germline V gene are LNHDA and SQIVND (reference sequence). The CDR3 length is 15 residues. CDR3 sequence reads: CASSIDGGVNTEAFF. The CDR3 DNA follows: TGTGCCAGTAGCATCGATGGGGGGGTGAACACTGAAGCTTTCTTT.

Ten or more counts support this clonotype. This chain joins TRBV12-3 or TRBV12-4 and TRBJ1-4, with D tentatively TRBD1 (6 bases). This CDR3 spans 14 amino acids. The ends were cut back, 7 bases at V and 6 bases at J, with 15 bases in the middle. The CDR3 coding sequence is TGTGCCAGCACCGAATCGGGGGGCTATGAAAAACTGTTTTTT. Encoded protein: CASTESGGYEKLFF.

This clonotype showed up many times. The V gene is TRBV12-3 or TRBV12-4, the J gene TRBJ2-7; D possibly corresponds to TRBD2 (6 bases). The CDR3 is 14 amino acids. Trimming took off 9 bases at V and 4 bases at J, with 19 bases between the two ends. The CDR3 loop is CASRRGTSFYEQYF. The CDR3 DNA reads TGTGCCAGTAGACGGGGGACCTCCTTTTACGAGCAGTACTTC.

In its sample, this clonotype was seen a few times. V and J are TRBV3-1 and TRBJ1-1; possible D gene TRBD1, 5 bases. Germline V CDR1 and CDR2: LGHDT, YNNKEL (reference sequence). The CDR3 loop spans 15 amino acids. Trimming removed 1 base from V and 1 base from J, with 10 bases in between. The CDR3 spells CASSQGGVSNTEAFF. CDR3 DNA sequence: TGTGCCAGCAGCCAAGGGGGGGTGTCGAACACTGAAGCTTTCTTT.

This clonotype was counted many times. The chain joins TRBV11-2 to TRBJ2-1; tentatively, D is TRBD2 (5 bases). The CDR3 is 18 amino acids. In germline, CDR1 is SGHAT, CDR2 FQNNGV. V was shortened by 1 base and J by 7 bases, with 23 bases between the two germline ends. CDR3 in DNA: TGTGCCAGCAGCTTAGGGCGGAGCGGCTCCTCCAGGAATAATGAGCAGTTCTTC. Translation gives CASSLGRSGSSRNNEQFF.

The chain has TRBV20-1 and TRBJ1-1, with TRBD1 as a possible D gene (5 bases). CDR1 is DFQATT and CDR2 is SNEGSKA in the germline V gene (reference sequence). The V gene lost 3 bases and the J gene lost 0 bases, with 14 bases spanning the gap. This CDR3 has 15 residues. In DNA, the CDR3 is TGCAGTGCTAGGCCGGCGGGACGGCTGAACACTGAAGCTTTCTTT. This codes for CSARPAGRLNTEAFF.

This clonotype was counted only a few times. This chain uses TRBV6-1 with TRBJ1-6; the D gene is possibly TRBD1 (5 bases). Germline CDR1 and CDR2: MNHNS and SASEGT. This CDR3 is 15 amino acids long. V gave up 3 bases and J gave up 6 bases, with 12 bases separating them. CDR3 sequence (DNA): TGTGCCAGCAGTGAGGGACGGGGGATTAATTCACCCCTCCACTTT. Amino acids: CASSEGRGINSPLHF.